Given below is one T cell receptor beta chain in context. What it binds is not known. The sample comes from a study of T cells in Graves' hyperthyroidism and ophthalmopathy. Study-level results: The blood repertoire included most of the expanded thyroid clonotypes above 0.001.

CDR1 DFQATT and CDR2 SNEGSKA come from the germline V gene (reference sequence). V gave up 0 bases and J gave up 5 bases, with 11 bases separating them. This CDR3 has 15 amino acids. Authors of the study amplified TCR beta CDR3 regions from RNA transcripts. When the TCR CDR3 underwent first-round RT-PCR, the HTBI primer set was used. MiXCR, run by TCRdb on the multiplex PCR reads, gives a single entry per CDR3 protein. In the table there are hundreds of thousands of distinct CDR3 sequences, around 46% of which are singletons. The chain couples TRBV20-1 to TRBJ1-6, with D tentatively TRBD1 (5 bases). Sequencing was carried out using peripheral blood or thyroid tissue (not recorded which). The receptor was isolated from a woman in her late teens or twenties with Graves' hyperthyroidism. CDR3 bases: TGCAGTGCTAGAGATCTACGGGGGGATAATTCACCCCTCCACTTT. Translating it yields CSARDLRGDNSPLHF.